This entry lists 27 T cell receptor beta chains sequenced from one sample in a study of blood T cell repertoires in COVID-19. Here immunoSEQ multiplex PCR was the method, and the copy in TCRdb shows in-frame clones only, minus some. The table shows 50,000 to 75,000 clones, with 65% to 90% occurring only once. The material sequenced was peripheral blood. These receptor sequences come from a woman older than 75 with active or convalescent COVID-19.

The chain recombines TRBV5-1 with TRBJ1-1; possibly TRBD1 for D (5 bases). CDR3 size: 15 residues. CDR1 and CDR2 from the germline V gene are SGHRS and YFSETQ. Deletions cut 4 bases from V and 1 base from J, with 14 bases between. The CDR3 DNA reads TGCGCCAGCAGCCCCGCAGGGTCTGGGAACACTGAAGCTTTCTTT. Protein: CASSPAGSGNTEAFF.

The chain links TRBV10-3 to TRBJ1-2; no clear D. The V end was cut by 0 bases, the J end by 4 bases, with 9 bases between. The CDR3 covers 14 residues. CDR1 and CDR2 from the germline V gene are ENHRY and SYGVKD. The CDR3 bases are TGTGCCATCAGTGAGTCGAGACAAACCTATGGCTACACCTTC. Its translation is CAISESRQTYGYTF.

The CDR3 sequence: CASSESGPGLGETQYF. CDR3 DNA: TGTGCCAGCAGTGAATCGGGTCCGGGACTAGGAGAGACCCAGTACTTC. The chain carries TRBV2 and TRBJ2-5, with 8 bases fitting TRBD2. Trimming removed 2 bases from V and 4 bases from J; junction bases left unmatched: 9. Germline CDR1 and CDR2: SNHLY and FYNNEI. CDR3 length: 16 residues. Filled out from reference TRBV2 and TRBJ2-5, the complete variable domain reads EPEVTQTPSHQVTQMGQEVILRCVPISNHLYFYWYRQILGQKVEFLVSFYNNEISEKSEIFDDQFSVERPDGSNFTLKIRSTKLEDSAMYFCASSESGPGLGETQYFGPGTRLLVL.

The rearrangement joins TRBV7-2 to TRBJ1-6, with TRBD1 as a possible D gene (5 bases). The CDR3 loop spans 15 amino acids. CDR1 is SGHTA and CDR2 is FQGNSA in the germline V gene. V lost 1 base to trimming and J lost 7 bases, with 11 bases between them. The CDR3 DNA follows: TGTGCCAGCAGCTTAGAGAGTGACAGAAATTCACCCCTCCACTTT. Its translation: CASSLESDRNSPLHF. The full variable domain, completed using reference TRBV7-2 and TRBJ1-6, is GAGVSQSPSNKVTEKGKDVELRCDPISGHTALYWYRQSLGQGLEFLIYFQGNSAPDKSGLPSDRFSAERTGGSVSTLTIQRTQQEDSAVYLCASSLESDRNSPLHFGNGTRLTVT.

The chain couples TRBV3-1 (or the pseudogene TRBV3-2) to TRBJ1-4; D unresolved. V lost 4 bases and J lost 7, with 13 bases in between. CDR1 is LGHDT and CDR2 is YNNKEL in the germline V gene (reference sequence). The CDR3 is made up of 14 amino acids. The CDR3 region is CASSPGGISEKLFF. Here the CDR3 DNA reads TGTGCCAGCAGCCCAGGAGGGATCAGTGAAAAACTGTTTTTT.

This clone was counted a few times. This chain connects TRBV3-1 (or the pseudogene TRBV3-2) to TRBJ2-7; TRBD1 agrees at 9 bases. Germline V gene data show CDR1 as LGHDT and CDR2 as YNNKEL (reference sequence). CDR3 length equals 16 residues. Trimming at V came to 1 base and at J to 2 bases, leaving 6 bases not matched to a gene. The CDR3 is CASSQVGTGIAYEQYF. The CDR3 bases are TGTGCCAGCAGCCAAGTTGGGACAGGGATCGCCTACGAGCAGTACTTC.

The chain uses TRBV21-1 and TRBJ1-3. TRBV21-1 is given as a pseudogene. The CDR3 contains 17 residues. The CDR3 nucleotides read TGTGCCAGCAGCAAAGGGCCGGGAAGGAACTCTGGAAACACCATATATTTT. This translates into CASSKGPGRNSGNTIYF.

V gene TRBV14 combines with J gene TRBJ1-2, with D unclear. Germline CDR1 SGHDN, CDR2 FVKESK. This CDR3 is 17 amino acids long. The V end lost 4 bases, the J end lost 3 bases, and 21 bases lay between the germline ends. CDR3 in amino acids: CASSLKKTGSKDYGYTF. The CDR3 nucleotides are TGTGCCAGCAGCCTAAAAAAAACGGGATCGAAGGACTATGGCTACACCTTC. The variable domain in full, with the rest retrieved from reference TRBV14 and TRBJ1-2, is EAGVTQFPSHSVIEKGQTVTLRCDPISGHDNLYWYRRVMGKEIKFLLHFVKESKQDESGMPNNRFLAERTGGTYSTLKVQPAELEDSGVYFCASSLKKTGSKDYGYTFGSGTRLTVV.

This chain joins TRBV24-1 and TRBJ1-5, with a possible D match to TRBD1 (5 bases). V lost 2 bases and J 0 bases, leaving 13 bases between the germline ends. This CDR3 has 17 residues. Per germline, CDR1 KGHDR and CDR2 SFDVKD. The chain's CDR3 is CATSDSGGDDSNQPQHF. The CDR3 bases are TGTGCCACCAGTGATTCGGGGGGAGACGATAGCAATCAGCCCCAGCATTTT.

The V and J genes are TRBV29-1 and TRBJ2-7; D remains unclear. The CDR3 covers 11 residues. The ends were cut back, 2 bases at V and 2 bases at J, with 4 bases in the middle. Germline CDR1 is SQVTM and CDR2 is ANQGSEA. The CDR3: CSVEQTYEQYF. CDR3 in DNA: TGCAGCGTTGAACAGACCTACGAGCAGTACTTC.

This chain uses TRBV10-2 with TRBJ2-1; tentative D call: TRBD2 (6 bases). The CDR3 is made up of 17 amino acids. Trimming stripped 0 bases from V and 2 bases from J, with 14 bases between. Germline V gene lookup returns CDR1 WSHSY and CDR2 SAAADI. The chain's CDR3 is CASSESTGAGPYNEQFF. CDR3 nucleotide sequence: TGCGCCAGCAGTGAGTCGACTGGGGCGGGGCCCTACAATGAGCAGTTCTTC.

The chain recombines TRBV24-1 with TRBJ1-2; 9 nucleotides agree with TRBD1. J lost 4 bases, V lost 6 bases, and 2 bases had no gene match. The CDR3 is 13 residues long. Germline V CDR1 and CDR2: KGHDR, SFDVKD. For the CDR3, the DNA is TGTGCCACCAGTACGGGACAGGGCTATGGCTACACCTTC. Translation gives CATSTGQGYGYTF.

The V call is TRBV6-1, the J call TRBJ2-7; TRBD2 might be the D (6 bases). The CDR3 contains 16 residues. Per the germline V gene, CDR1 is MNHNS and CDR2 is SASEGT. The V end lost 0 bases, the J end lost 0 bases, and 12 bases lay between the germline ends. CDR3: CASSEAGGYSSYEQYF. The CDR3, as DNA: TGTGCCAGCAGTGAAGCGGGGGGATATAGCTCCTACGAGCAGTACTTC.

The gene calls are TRBV27 and TRBJ2-5; no firm D call. V was clipped by 3 bases and J by 3 bases, with 2 bases between them. Germline-derived CDR1 and CDR2 are MNHEY and SMNVEV (reference sequence). The CDR3 length is 11 residues. CDR3 nucleotides: TGTGCCAGCAGTTTCAAAGAGACCCAGTACTTC. It codes for CASSFKETQYF.

J is TRBJ1-2 and V is TRBV7-9, with TRBD1 matching over 12 bases. CDR1 SEHNR and CDR2 FQNEAQ come from the germline V gene (reference sequence). The J segment lost 2 bases and the V segment lost 5 bases, leaving 12 bases of the junction unmatched. This CDR3 is built from 18 residues. In DNA, the CDR3 is TGTGCCAGCAGCACTAGATCCGGGACAGGGGGCAACAACTATGGCTACACCTTC. This encodes CASSTRSGTGGNNYGYTF.

The genes are TRBV2 and TRBJ1-5; the D gene is possibly TRBD1 (5 bases). From germline, CDR1 is SNHLY and CDR2 FYNNEI. V shed 2 bases and J shed 3 bases, with 8 bases lying between them. The CDR3 covers 14 residues. The CDR3 region has the DNA TGTGCCAGCAGTGAATCGGACATCAATCAGCCCCAGCATTTT. Translating it yields CASSESDINQPQHF.

This clone was counted at least ten times. The V and J genes are TRBV7-8 and TRBJ1-1, with TRBD1 as a possible D gene (5 bases). CDR1 is SGHVS, CDR2 FQNEAQ, per germline. The CDR3 length is 15 residues. Trimming took 1 base from V and 2 from J, leaving 11 bases between them. CDR3 DNA sequence: TGTGCCAGCAGCTTAGTACCGGGGGGTAACACTGAAGCTTTCTTT. Protein: CASSLVPGGNTEAFF.

J is TRBJ2-7 and V is TRBV6-2 or TRBV6-3; the D gene is possibly TRBD2 (6 bases). CDR3 length: 13 residues. CDR1 is MNHEY, CDR2 SVGEGT, per germline. V lost 2 bases and J 6 bases, leaving 11 bases between the germline ends. The CDR3 is CASSYAYGGEQYF. For the CDR3, the DNA is TGTGCCAGCAGTTACGCCTACGGGGGCGAGCAGTACTTC.

This sequence joins TRBV28 and TRBJ2-7; D unresolved. The germline CDR1 and CDR2 sequences are MDHEN and SYDVKM. The CDR3 is 13 amino acids. The ends were cut back, 5 bases at V and 5 bases at J, with 13 bases in the middle. The CDR3 reads CASSPPFLHEQYF. The CDR3 DNA is TGTGCCAGCAGTCCCCCCTTCCTTCACGAGCAGTACTTC. The variable domain in full, with the rest retrieved from reference TRBV28 and TRBJ2-7, is DVKVTQSSRYLVKRTGEKVFLECVQDMDHENMFWYRQDPGLGLRLIYFSYDVKMKEKGDIPEGYSVSREKKERFSLILESASTNQTSMYLCASSPPFLHEQYFGPGTRLTVT.

The V call is TRBV6-5, the J call TRBJ1-2, with TRBD1 matching 9 bases. Germline V gene data show CDR1 as MNHEY and CDR2 as SVGAGI. After removal of 2 bases from V and 5 bases from J, the junction contained 3 bases not matched to a gene. The CDR3 runs to 14 residues. The CDR3 here is CASSYRQGDYGYTF. CDR3 sequence (DNA): TGTGCCAGCAGTTACCGACAGGGGGATTATGGCTACACCTTC.

This sequence joins TRBV7-6 and TRBJ2-2, with TRBD1 identical over 7 bases. This CDR3 region has 15 residues. CDR1 and CDR2 from the germline V gene are SGHVS and FNYEAQ. The V gene end was trimmed by 1 base and the J gene end by 5 bases; junction bases not matched to a gene: 4. Written as DNA, the CDR3 is TGTGCCAGCAGCTTAGGGCAGGGGGTAACCGGGGAGCTGTTTTTT. As protein: CASSLGQGVTGELFF.

The rearrangement joins TRBV7-6 to TRBJ2-3; TRBD2 agrees at 11 bases. The CDR3 consists of 18 residues. The V and J ends lost 1 base and 0 bases, in that order; junction bases with no gene match: 6. Germline CDR1 is SGHVS and CDR2 is FNYEAQ. CDR3: CASSLDLTSGTSTDTQYF. In DNA, the CDR3 is TGTGCCAGCAGCTTAGATTTGACTAGCGGGACTAGCACAGATACGCAGTATTTT. Filled out from reference TRBV7-6 and TRBJ2-3, the complete variable domain reads GAGVSQSPRYKVTKRGQDVALRCDPISGHVSLYWYRQALGQGPEFLTYFNYEAQQDKSGLPNDRFSAERPEGSISTLTIQRTEQRDSAMYRCASSLDLTSGTSTDTQYFGPGTRLTVL.

This clone was recorded once. The chain has TRBV10-3 and TRBJ1-3; TRBD1 matches at 7 bases. CDR1 and CDR2 from the germline V gene are ENHRY and SYGVKD. J lost 3 bases, V lost 2 bases, and 4 bases had no gene match. The length of the CDR3 is 15 residues. Written as DNA, the CDR3 is TGTGCCATCAGTGAGCGACAGGGTGGTGGAAACACCATATATTTT. Translated, it gives CAISERQGGGNTIYF.

The V and J genes are TRBV11-1 and TRBJ2-5; TRBD1 matches at 7 bases. Germline values: CDR1 SGHAT, CDR2 FQDESV (reference sequence). With 5 bases clipped from V and 1 base from J, the junction kept 7 bases outside the gene matches. The CDR3 covers 15 residues. The CDR3: CASSNIQGPQETQYF. DNA of the CDR3: TGTGCCAGCAGCAACATACAGGGGCCCCAAGAGACCCAGTACTTC.

The chain couples TRBV5-1 to TRBJ1-2, with TRBD1 identical over 9 bases. V was clipped by 0 bases and J by 1 base; unmatched bases: 7. From germline, CDR1 is SGHRS and CDR2 YFSETQ. The CDR3 extends over 17 amino acids. CDR3 amino acids: CASSLETGTGFNYGYTF. CDR3 DNA: TGCGCCAGCAGCTTGGAAACCGGGACAGGGTTTAACTATGGCTACACCTTC.

The chain is built from TRBV11-2 and TRBJ1-2, with D hard to call. Looked up from germline, CDR1 is SGHAT and CDR2 is FQNNGV. The V gene lost 1 base and the J gene lost 2 bases, with 5 bases spanning the gap. This CDR3 has 13 amino acids. The CDR3 is CASSLGQNYGYTF. The CDR3 DNA is TGTGCCAGCAGCTTAGGCCAGAACTATGGCTACACCTTC.

The gene calls are TRBV19 and TRBJ1-2, with 7 nucleotides matching TRBD1. The V gene end was trimmed by 5 bases and the J gene end by 4 bases; junction bases not matched to a gene: 7. Looked up from germline, CDR1 is LNHDA and CDR2 is SQIVND (reference sequence). The CDR3 loop spans 14 amino acids. The CDR3 is CASSLTGTVYGYTF. The DNA of the CDR3 is TGTGCCAGTAGTTTGACCGGGACAGTCTATGGCTACACCTTC.